This T cell receptor (beta chain) stems from a study of blood T cell repertoires in COVID-19. Across the whole study: Acute and convalescent COVID-19 samples came from the United States, Italy and Spain. In each case, the material was cDNA or gDNA derived from T cells, B-cell-depleted T cells, or PBMCs.

Per the original methods: The assay estimated nucleated cells by amplifying reference gene primers. Some clones are missing from TCRdb's copy, which holds only in-frame ones; the method was immunoSEQ multiplex PCR. Clone size and V and J calls were adopted from that table, with D and trimming inferred from the DNA. The table has about 39,000 clones, about 94% seen once. This CDR3 spans 16 amino acids. Germline CDR1 and CDR2: LGHDT and YNNKEL (reference sequence). Trimming removed 1 base from V and 6 bases from J; junction bases left unmatched: 10. The genes are TRBV3-1 (or the pseudogene TRBV3-2) and TRBJ2-3; 7 bases agree with TRBD1. This TCR was recovered from a human donor with active COVID-19. The donor label of this sample is uncertain. The source material was peripheral blood. CDR3 amino acids: CASSQGVDRVADTQYF. The DNA of the CDR3 is TGTGCCAGCAGCCAAGGGGTCGACAGGGTGGCCGATACGCAGTATTTT.